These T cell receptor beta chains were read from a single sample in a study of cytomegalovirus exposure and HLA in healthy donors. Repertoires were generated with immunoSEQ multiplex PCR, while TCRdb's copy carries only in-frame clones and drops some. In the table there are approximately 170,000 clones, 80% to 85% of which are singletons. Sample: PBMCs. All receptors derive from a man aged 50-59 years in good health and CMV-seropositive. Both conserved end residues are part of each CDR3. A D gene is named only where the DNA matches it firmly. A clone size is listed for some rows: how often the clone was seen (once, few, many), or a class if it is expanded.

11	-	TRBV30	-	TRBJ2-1	TGTGCCTGGACAGGGGAAAATGAGCAGTTCTTC	CAWTGENEQFF
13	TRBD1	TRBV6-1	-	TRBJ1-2	TGTGCCAGCAGGGGGACAGTTAACTATGGCTACACCTTC	CASRGTVNYGYTF
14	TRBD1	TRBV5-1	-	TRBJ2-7	TGCGCCAGCAGCTTGGGACAGGGGGCCCACGAGCAGTACTTC	CASSLGQGAHEQYF
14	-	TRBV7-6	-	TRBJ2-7	TGTGCCAGCAGCTTGCAGGGGAAGTTCTACGAGCAGTACTTC	CASSLQGKFYEQYF
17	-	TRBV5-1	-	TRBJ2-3	TGCGCCAGCAGCTTAAGGAGACAGGGAGGTGGGACAGATACGCAGTATTTT	CASSLRRQGGGTDTQYF
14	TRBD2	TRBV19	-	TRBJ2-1	TGTGCCAGTACCGCCCGACTAGCGAACAATGAGCAGTTCTTC	CASTARLANNEQFF
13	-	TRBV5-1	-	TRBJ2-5	TGCGCCAGCAGCTTGGGTGGGGGCGAGACCCAGTACTTC	CASSLGGGETQYF
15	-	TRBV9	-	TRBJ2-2	TGTGCCAGCAGCGTAGGTGGGACACAGACCGGGGAGCTGTTTTTT	CASSVGGTQTGELFF
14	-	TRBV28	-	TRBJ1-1	TGTGCCAGCAGGTTACACGGGGATACCACTGAAGCTTTCTTT	CASRLHGDTTEAFF
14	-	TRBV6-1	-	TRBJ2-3	TGTGCCAGCAGTGAAGACAGGGTCACAGATACGCAGTATTTT	CASSEDRVTDTQYF
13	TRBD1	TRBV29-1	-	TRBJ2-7	TGCAGCGTCCGACAGGGGGCCTCCTACGAGCAGTACTTC	CSVRQGASYEQYF
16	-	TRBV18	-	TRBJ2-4	TGTGCCAGCTCACCACCGGGGCAGGGCTCCAAAAACATTCAGTACTTC	CASSPPGQGSKNIQYF
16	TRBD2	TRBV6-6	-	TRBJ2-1	TGTGCCAGCAGTATCCGACTAGCGGGGGGCGGGAATGAGCAGTTCTTC	CASSIRLAGGGNEQFF
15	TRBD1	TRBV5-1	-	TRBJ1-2	TGCGCCAGCAGCTCCCGGACAGGGAATAACTATGGCTACACCTTC	CASSSRTGNNYGYTF
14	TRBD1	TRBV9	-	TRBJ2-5	TGTGCCAGCAGCCGGACAGGGGGGCAAGGGACCCAGTACTTC	CASSRTGGQGTQYF
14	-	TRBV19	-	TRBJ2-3	TGTGCCAGTAGTATCTCGCAGGGGCCAGATACGCAGTATTTT	CASSISQGPDTQYF
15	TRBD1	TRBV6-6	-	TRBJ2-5	TGTGCCAGCAGTACTGACAGGGGGCGCGCAGAGACCCAGTACTTC	CASSTDRGRAETQYF
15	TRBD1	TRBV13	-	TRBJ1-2	TGTGCCAGCAGCTCCCCGGACAGGGTGGGGAATGGCTACACCTTC	CASSSPDRVGNGYTF
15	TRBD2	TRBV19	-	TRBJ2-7	TGTGCCAGTAGTGCTAGCGGGGCGAGCTCCTACGAGCAGTACTTC	CASSASGASSYEQYF
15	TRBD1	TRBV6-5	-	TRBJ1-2	TGTGCCAGCATCGGACCGGGACAGACTAACTATGGCTACACCTTC	CASIGPGQTNYGYTF
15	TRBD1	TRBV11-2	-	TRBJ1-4	TGTGCCAGCAGCCTCGGGACAGCTTCGGGAGAAAAACTGTTTTTT	CASSLGTASGEKLFF
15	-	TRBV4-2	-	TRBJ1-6	TGTGCCAGCAGCCAAGAGTGGGGCGCGGGGTCACCCCTCCACTTT	CASSQEWGAGSPLHF
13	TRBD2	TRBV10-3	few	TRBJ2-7	TGTGCCATCAGTGAACTAGCGGGAGATAAGCAGTACTTC	CAISELAGDKQYF
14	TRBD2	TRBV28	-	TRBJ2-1	TGTGCCAGCAGTTCTGGGACGGGAGGGGGTGAGCAGTTCTTC	CASSSGTGGGEQFF
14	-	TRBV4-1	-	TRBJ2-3	TGCGCCAGCAGCCAGGCTAGCGAGGCAGATACGCAGTATTTT	CASSQASEADTQYF
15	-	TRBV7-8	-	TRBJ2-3	TGTGCCAGCAGCTTAAGAACGGGAGGCACAGATACGCAGTATTTT	CASSLRTGGTDTQYF
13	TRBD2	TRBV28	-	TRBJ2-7	TGTGCCAGCAAACTAGCGGGAGTACGCGAGCAGTACTTC	CASKLAGVREQYF
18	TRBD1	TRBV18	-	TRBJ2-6	TGTGCCAGCTCACCACGGGACAGTAGTACCTCTGGGGCCAACGTCCTGACTTTC	CASSPRDSSTSGANVLTF
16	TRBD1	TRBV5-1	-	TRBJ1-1	TGCGCCAACAGCTTGGATGCAGGGGGCAGCAACACTGAAGCTTTCTTT	CANSLDAGGSNTEAFF
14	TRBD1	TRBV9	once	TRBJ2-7	TGTGCCAGCAGCGCCAGGACAGGGAATGACGAGCAGTACTTC	CASSARTGNDEQYF
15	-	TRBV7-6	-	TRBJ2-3	TGTGCCAGCAGCTTATATTACGGGGTCACAGATACGCAGTATTTT	CASSLYYGVTDTQYF
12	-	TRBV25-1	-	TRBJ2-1	TGTGCCAGCAACCTACCAAACAATGAGCAGTTCTTC	CASNLPNNEQFF
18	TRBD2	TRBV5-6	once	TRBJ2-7	TGTGCCAGCAGCTTGTTTACTAGCGGGAGTTCAGGGTCCTACGAGCAGTACTTC	CASSLFTSGSSGSYEQYF
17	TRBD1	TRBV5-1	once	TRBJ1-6	TGCGCCAGCAGCGGGGGACAGGGTATTTGGGGAAGTTCACCCCTCCACTTT	CASSGGQGIWGSSPLHF
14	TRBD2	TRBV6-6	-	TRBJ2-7	TGTGCCAGCAGGGAGACTAGCGGGACCCACGAGCAGTACTTC	CASRETSGTHEQYF
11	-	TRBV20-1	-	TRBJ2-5	TGCAGTGCTAACCAGGGGGAGACCCAGTACTTC	CSANQGETQYF
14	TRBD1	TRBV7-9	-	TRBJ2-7	TGTGCCAGCAGCTTACCGACAGGGCCCTACGAGCAGTACTTC	CASSLPTGPYEQYF
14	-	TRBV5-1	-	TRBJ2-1	TGCGCCAGCAGTTTAGGGGCACTTAACAATGAGCAGTTCTTC	CASSLGALNNEQFF
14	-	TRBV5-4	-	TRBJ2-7	TGTGCCAGCAGCTTGGCAGGGGACTCCTACGAGCAGTACTTC	CASSLAGDSYEQYF
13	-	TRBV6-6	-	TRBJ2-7	TGTGCCAGCAGTTACTCGCCGGCCTACGAGCAGTACTTC	CASSYSPAYEQYF
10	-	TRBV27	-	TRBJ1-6	TGTGCCAGCGGGCGATCACCCCTCCACTTT	CASGRSPLHF
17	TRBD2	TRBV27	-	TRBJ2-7	TGTGCCAGCAGTTTAGGGTCGGGGGTAGCGGGTCGTTACGAGCAGTACTTC	CASSLGSGVAGRYEQYF
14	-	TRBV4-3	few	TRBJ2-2	TGCGCCAGCAGCCAAGATCGGGTAACCGGGGAGCTGTTTTTT	CASSQDRVTGELFF
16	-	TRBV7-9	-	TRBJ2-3	TGTGCCAGCAGCTTAGTGGCGGGACTCGGGGGAGATACGCAGTATTTT	CASSLVAGLGGDTQYF
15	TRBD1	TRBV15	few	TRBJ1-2	TGTGCCACCAGTAAATTCAGGGGGCCGAGCTCGGGCTACACCTTC	CATSKFRGPSSGYTF
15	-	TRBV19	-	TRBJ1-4	TGTGCCAGTAGTGCCCTCCAGGGCCAGGATGAAAAACTGTTTTTT	CASSALQGQDEKLFF
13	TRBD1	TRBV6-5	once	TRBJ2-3	TGTGCCAGCAGTTTTCGGGACAGCAACACGCAGTATTTT	CASSFRDSNTQYF
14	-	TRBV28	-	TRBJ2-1	TGTGCCAGCACGCGATTAACAGAGTACAATGAGCAGTTCTTC	CASTRLTEYNEQFF
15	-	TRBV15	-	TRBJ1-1	TGTGCCACCAGCAGAGATTCCCAGATCAACACTGAAGCTTTCTTT	CATSRDSQINTEAFF
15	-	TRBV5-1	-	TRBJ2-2	TGCGCCAGCAGCTTAGGTCGGGTTAGCACCGGGGAGCTGTTTTTT	CASSLGRVSTGELFF
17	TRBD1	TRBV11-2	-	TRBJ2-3	TGTGCCAGCAGCTTAGATCACAGGGGTGGAAACACAGATACGCAGTATTTT	CASSLDHRGGNTDTQYF
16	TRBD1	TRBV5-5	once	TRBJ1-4	TGTGCCAGCAGCTTTAGACCGGGACAGGGTGGTGAAAAACTGTTTTTT	CASSFRPGQGGEKLFF
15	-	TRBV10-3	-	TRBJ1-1	TGTGCCGTCAGTGACAGGCCCCCGAGGGAGGGCTTAGCTTTCTTT	CAVSDRPPREGLAFF
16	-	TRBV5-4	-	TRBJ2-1	TGTGCCAGCATACCGGGGGGCATCAACTCCTACAATGAGCAGTTCTTC	CASIPGGINSYNEQFF
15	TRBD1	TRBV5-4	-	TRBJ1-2	TGTGCCAGCAGCCCGAGAGGGACAGGAAACTATGGCTACACCTTC	CASSPRGTGNYGYTF
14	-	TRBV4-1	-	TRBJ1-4	TGCGCCAGCAGCCCTGGGGAGGGTCGTGAAAAACTGTTTTTT	CASSPGEGREKLFF
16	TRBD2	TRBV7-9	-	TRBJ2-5	TGTGCCAGCAGCTTAGCGGGACTAGGGGACAAGGAGACCCAGTACTTC	CASSLAGLGDKETQYF